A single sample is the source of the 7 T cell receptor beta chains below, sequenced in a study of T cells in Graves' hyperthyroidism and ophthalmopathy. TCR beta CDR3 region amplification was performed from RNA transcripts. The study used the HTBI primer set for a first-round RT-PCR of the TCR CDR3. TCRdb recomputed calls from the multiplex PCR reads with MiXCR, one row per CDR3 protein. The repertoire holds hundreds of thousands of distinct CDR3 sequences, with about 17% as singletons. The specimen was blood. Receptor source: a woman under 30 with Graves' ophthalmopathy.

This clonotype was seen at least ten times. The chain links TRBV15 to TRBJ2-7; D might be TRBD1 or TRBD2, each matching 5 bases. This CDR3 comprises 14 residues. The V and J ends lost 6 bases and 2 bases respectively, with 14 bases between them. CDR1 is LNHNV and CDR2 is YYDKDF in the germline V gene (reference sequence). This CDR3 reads CATSPSRGAYEQYF. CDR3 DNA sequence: TGTGCCACCAGTCCGTCAAGGGGAGCCTACGAGCAGTACTTC.

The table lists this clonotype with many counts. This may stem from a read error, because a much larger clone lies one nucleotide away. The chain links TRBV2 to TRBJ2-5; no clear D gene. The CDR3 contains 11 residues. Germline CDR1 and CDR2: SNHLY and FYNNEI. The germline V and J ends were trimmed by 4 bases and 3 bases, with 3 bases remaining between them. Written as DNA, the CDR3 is TGTGCCAGCAGTGCTAAAGAGACCCAGTACTTC. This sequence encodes CASSAKETQYF.

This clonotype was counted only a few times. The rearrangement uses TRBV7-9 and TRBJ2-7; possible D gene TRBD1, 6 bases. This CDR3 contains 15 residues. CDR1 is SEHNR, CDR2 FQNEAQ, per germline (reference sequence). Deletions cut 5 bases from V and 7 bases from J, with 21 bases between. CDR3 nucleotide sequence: TGTGCCAGCAGCCCCCAAACAGGGCCCCCTGGGGAGCAGTACTTC. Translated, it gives CASSPQTGPPGEQYF. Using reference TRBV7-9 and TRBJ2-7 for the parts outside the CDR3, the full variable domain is DTGVSQNPRHKITKRGQNVTFRCDPISEHNRLYWYRQTLGQGPEFLTYFQNEAQLEKSRLLSDRFSAERPKGSFSTLEIQRTEQGDSAMYLCASSPQTGPPGEQYFGPGTRLTVT.

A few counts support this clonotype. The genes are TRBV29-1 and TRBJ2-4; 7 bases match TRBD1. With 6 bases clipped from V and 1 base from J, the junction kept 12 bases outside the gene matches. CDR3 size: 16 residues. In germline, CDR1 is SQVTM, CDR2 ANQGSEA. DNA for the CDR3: TGCAGCGTGCCCCCTTTGTTCAGGGGGGCCAAAAACATTCAGTACTTC. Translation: CSVPPLFRGAKNIQYF.

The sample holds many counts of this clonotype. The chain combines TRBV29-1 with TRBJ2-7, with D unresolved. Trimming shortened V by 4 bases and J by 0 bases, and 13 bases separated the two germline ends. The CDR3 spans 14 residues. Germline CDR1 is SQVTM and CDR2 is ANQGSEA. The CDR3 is CSVAGRGASYEQYF. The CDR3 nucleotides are TGCAGCGTTGCCGGTCGCGGCGCCTCCTACGAGCAGTACTTC.

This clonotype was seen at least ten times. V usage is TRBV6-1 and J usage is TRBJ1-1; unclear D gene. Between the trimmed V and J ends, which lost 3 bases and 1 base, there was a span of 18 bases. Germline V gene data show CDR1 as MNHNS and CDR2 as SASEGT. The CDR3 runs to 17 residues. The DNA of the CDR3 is TGTGCCAGCAGTGAGAGACGGTCAGTATCAGGGAACACTGAAGCTTTCTTT. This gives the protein CASSERRSVSGNTEAFF.

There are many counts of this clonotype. CDR3 nucleotides: TGTGCCAGCAGTCTCTTACTAGCGGGAGGGCCTGAGGAGACCCAGTACTTC. It is translated as CASSLLLAGGPEETQYF. This rearrangement joins TRBV28 to TRBJ2-5; the match to TRBD2 covers 13 bases. Per germline, CDR1 MDHEN and CDR2 SYDVKM. V was pared by 5 bases and J by 5 bases, with 11 bases of the junction left unmatched. This CDR3 contains 17 residues.